The 6 T cell receptor beta chains listed next were all sequenced from one sample in a study of cytomegalovirus exposure and HLA in healthy donors. The PCR had 60 Vbeta and 13 Jbeta primers. Clones were read by immunoSEQ multiplex PCR, and TCRdb kept only the in-frame ones, dropping some. The table has a few hundred thousand clones, more than 65% seen once. Input material: PBMCs. The receptors originated from a woman between 25 and 40 years old in good health and CMV-seronegative.

The rearrangement links TRBV6-5 to TRBJ2-7; the D gene is possibly TRBD1 (5 bases). Germline assignment: CDR1 MNHEY and CDR2 SVGAGI. Trimming removed 5 bases from V and 2 bases from J, with 13 bases in between. This CDR3 has 14 amino acids. CDR3 nucleotides: TGTGCCAGCAGTGCGGAAATAGGGGCCTACGAGCAGTACTTC. Translation gives CASSAEIGAYEQYF.

This chain uses TRBV5-5 with TRBJ1-6; 7 bases map to TRBD1. After removal of 4 bases from V and 6 bases from J, the junction contained 4 bases not matched to a gene. Germline lookup yields CDR1 SGHKS and CDR2 YYEKEE (reference sequence). The CDR3 totals 14 residues. In DNA form, the CDR3 reads TGTGCCAGCAGCCCGGGACAGAGTAATTCACCCCTCCACTTT. This codes for CASSPGQSNSPLHF.

Only one count was recorded for this clone. The chain is built from TRBV11-2 and TRBJ2-1; 9 bases agree with TRBD1. The CDR3 covers 14 residues. The V and J ends lost 4 bases and 6 bases, in that order; junction bases with no gene match: 4. Germline loops: CDR1 SGHAT, CDR2 FQNNGV. The DNA for the CDR3 is TGTGCCAGCAGCTGGACAGGGGCCGGCAATGAGCAGTTCTTC. Translating gives CASSWTGAGNEQFF.

J is TRBJ1-1 and V is TRBV4-2; D unresolved. V shed 0 bases and J shed 2 bases, with 7 bases lying between them. The CDR3 is 14 residues long. CDR1 and CDR2 (germline): LGHNA, YNFKEQ. CDR3 sequence reads: CASSQEDLNTEAFF. The CDR3 bases are TGTGCCAGCAGCCAAGAAGATCTAAACACTGAAGCTTTCTTT.

The rearrangement joins TRBV19 to TRBJ1-4; TRBD1 might be the D (6 bases). Trimming took off 6 bases at V and 2 bases at J, with 16 bases between the two ends. The CDR3 is 16 residues long. Germline CDR1 and CDR2: LNHDA and SQIVND (reference sequence). For the CDR3, the DNA is TGTGCCAGTAGCCCGACAGGACTCGGGACTAATGAAAAACTGTTTTTT. Its translation: CASSPTGLGTNEKLFF.

CDR3 region: CASSSPGQGTYEQYF. Here the CDR3 DNA reads TGTGCCAGCAGTTCACCGGGACAGGGGACCTACGAGCAGTACTTC. V and J are TRBV27 and TRBJ2-7, with TRBD1 matching over 10 bases. With V trimmed by 4 bases and J by 2 bases, 5 bases remained unmatched. This CDR3 region has 15 residues. The germline V gene encodes CDR1 MNHEY and CDR2 SMNVEV (reference sequence).